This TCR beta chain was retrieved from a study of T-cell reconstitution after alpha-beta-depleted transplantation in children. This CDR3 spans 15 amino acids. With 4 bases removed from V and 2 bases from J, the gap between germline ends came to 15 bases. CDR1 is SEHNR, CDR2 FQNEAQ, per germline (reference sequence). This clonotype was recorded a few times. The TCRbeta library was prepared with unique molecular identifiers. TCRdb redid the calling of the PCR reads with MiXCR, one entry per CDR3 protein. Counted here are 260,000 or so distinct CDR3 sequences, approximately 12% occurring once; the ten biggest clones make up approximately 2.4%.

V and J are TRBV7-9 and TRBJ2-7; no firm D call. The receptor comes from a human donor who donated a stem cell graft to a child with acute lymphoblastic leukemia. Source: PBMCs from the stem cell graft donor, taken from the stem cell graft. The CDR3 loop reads CASSSKGAPTYEQYF. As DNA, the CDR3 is TGTGCCAGCAGCTCAAAAGGAGCCCCCACCTACGAGCAGTACTTC.